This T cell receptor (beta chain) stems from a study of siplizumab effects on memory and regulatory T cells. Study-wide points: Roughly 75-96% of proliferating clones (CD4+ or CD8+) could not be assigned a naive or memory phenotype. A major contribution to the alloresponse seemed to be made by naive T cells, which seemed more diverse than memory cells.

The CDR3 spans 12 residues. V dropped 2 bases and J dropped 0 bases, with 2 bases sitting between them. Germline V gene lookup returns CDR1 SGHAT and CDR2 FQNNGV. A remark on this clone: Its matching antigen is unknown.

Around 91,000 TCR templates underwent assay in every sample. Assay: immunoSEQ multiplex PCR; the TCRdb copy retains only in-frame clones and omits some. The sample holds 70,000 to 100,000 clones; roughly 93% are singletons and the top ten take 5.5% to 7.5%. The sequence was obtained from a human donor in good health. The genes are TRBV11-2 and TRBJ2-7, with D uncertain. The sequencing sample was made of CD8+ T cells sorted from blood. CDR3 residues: CASSLTSYEQYF. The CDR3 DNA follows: TGTGCCAGCAGCTTAACCTCCTACGAGCAGTACTTC.